This T cell receptor beta chain was identified in a study of patients and donors after allogeneic stem cell transplantation. Trimming cost V 1 base and J 5 bases; bases outside gene matches: 5. CDR3 length: 15 amino acids. The germline V gene encodes CDR1 SGHTA and CDR2 FQGNSA. One entry per CDR3 protein results from TCRdb running MiXCR on the RT-PCR reads. Among under 170,000 distinct CDR3 sequences listed, 37% were seen once. The sequenced material came from blood, either unsorted or a sorted T cell fraction (not recorded which). The gene calls are TRBV7-2 and TRBJ1-5; 7 bases fit TRBD1. This clonotype originated in a human donor who was either an allogeneic HSCT recipient or a stem cell or donor lymphocyte infusion donor (not recorded which). It is not recorded whose cells these are; they may come from a transplant donor. This CDR3 reads CASSLETGRHQPQHF. The CDR3 nucleotides read TGTGCCAGCAGCTTAGAGACAGGGCGGCATCAGCCCCAGCATTTT.